One sample yielded the 22 T cell receptor beta chains listed below, sequenced in a study of blood T cells in healthy people across ages. Together with a sample-barcoded 5' primer, a J-beta primer mix was included in a second PCR lasting roughly 6 to 12 cycles. TCRdb re-analysed the 5' RACE reads in MiXCR, keeping a single row per CDR3 protein. The sample consists of hundreds of thousands of distinct CDR3 sequences, 44% of them appearing once. The sequenced sample was blood. These receptors all come from a man aged 60 to 69 in good health.

This chain joins TRBV5-6 and TRBJ2-3, with TRBD2 as a possible D gene (6 bases). Trimming stripped 4 bases from V and 8 bases from J, with 20 bases between. Germline V lookup: CDR1 SGHDT, CDR2 YYEEEE. This CDR3 comprises 15 residues. CDR3 coding DNA: TGTGCCAGCAGCCAGAACGTAGTCGCGGGGAGTACGCAGTATTTT. Its protein product is CASSQNVVAGSTQYF.

This clonotype was picked up a small number of times. The V call is TRBV7-2, the J call TRBJ2-3; D is perhaps TRBD2 (6 bases). CDR3 size: 19 residues. Deletions cut 5 bases from V and 1 base from J, with 25 bases between. Germline V gene sequence: CDR1 SGHTA, CDR2 FQGNSA. CDR3 in DNA: TGTGCCAGCAGCGCCAGACTATTCGGGACTCCCAAACGCACAGATACGCAGTATTTT. This sequence encodes CASSARLFGTPKRTDTQYF. Supplemented by reference TRBV7-2 and TRBJ2-3, the full variable domain reads GAGVSQSPSNKVTEKGKDVELRCDPISGHTALYWYRQSLGQGLEFLIYFQGNSAPDKSGLPSDRFSAERTGGSVSTLTIQRTQQEDSAVYLCASSARLFGTPKRTDTQYFGPGTRLTVL.

The CDR3 region has the DNA TGCAGTCTCCGAGGGCTAGAAGTTTACAATGAGCAGTTCTTC. This translates into CSLRGLEVYNEQFF. V is TRBV20-1 and J is TRBJ2-1, with D perhaps matching TRBD2 (5 bases). The germline CDR1 and CDR2 sequences are DFQATT and SNEGSKA (reference sequence). Between the trimmed V and J ends, which lost 8 bases and 4 bases, there was a span of 18 bases. The CDR3 has 14 residues.

CDR3 coding DNA: TGCAGTGCTAGTTTGGCCAGTCTGAAGACCCAGTACTTC. This translates into CSASLASLKTQYF. The J gene is TRBJ2-5, the V gene TRBV20-1; no definite D call. The CDR3 length is 13 residues. From germline, CDR1 is DFQATT and CDR2 SNEGSKA (reference sequence). V was clipped by 3 bases and J by 6 bases, with 14 bases between them.

This chain uses TRBV20-1 with TRBJ2-1; 7 bases match TRBD2. The trim removed 3 bases at V and 9 bases at J, leaving 5 bases unmatched. Germline CDR1 DFQATT, CDR2 SNEGSKA (reference sequence). This CDR3 contains 12 residues. CDR3 in amino acids: CSARRRGSEQFF. The CDR3 region has the DNA TGCAGTGCTAGGCGTCGCGGGAGTGAGCAGTTCTTC.

In its sample, this clonotype was seen many times. The chain employs TRBV29-1 and TRBJ2-1, with TRBD1 identical over 8 bases. The ends lost 6 bases at V and 7 bases at J; junction bases unmatched: 11. The length of the CDR3 is 14 residues. Germline CDR1 and CDR2: SQVTM and ANQGSEA. DNA for the CDR3: TGCAGCGTAGATCAGGGGGCTCGGATAAATGAGCAGTTCTTC. Residues: CSVDQGARINEQFF.

J is TRBJ1-5 and V is TRBV20-1, with 8 bases fitting TRBD1. The germline V gene has CDR1 DFQATT and CDR2 SNEGSKA (reference sequence). The CDR3 loop spans 14 amino acids. V was clipped by 2 bases and J by 3 bases; unmatched bases: 3. The DNA for the CDR3 is TGCAGTGCTAGAAAGGGACAGGTCAATCAGCCCCAGCATTTT. Translated, it gives CSARKGQVNQPQHF.

The gene calls are TRBV7-7 and TRBJ2-5, with a tentative D call TRBD1 (5 bases). The CDR3 runs to 13 residues. Germline CDR1 is SSHAT and CDR2 is FNYEAQ (reference sequence). The DNA of the CDR3 is TGTGCTAGGGGAAAGGCCCTCCAAGAGACCCAGTACTTC. Its translation: CARGKALQETQYF.

This clonotype has a handful of counts. The chain has TRBV6-6 and TRBJ2-1; D is uncertain. V lost 0 bases, J lost 3 bases, and 15 bases lay in between. This CDR3 region has 17 residues. CDR1 is MNHNY and CDR2 is SVGAGI in the germline V gene (reference sequence). The CDR3 loop is CASSYSNRHKNYNEQFF. In DNA, the CDR3 is TGTGCCAGCAGTTACTCGAATCGGCATAAAAACTACAATGAGCAGTTCTTC.

The chain uses TRBV25-1 and TRBJ2-1, with unresolved D. In germline, CDR1 is MGHDK, CDR2 SYGVNS. The CDR3 length is 13 residues. The V end was cut by 4 bases, the J end by 13 bases, with 17 bases between. This chain's CDR3 is CASSGPVGHNQFF. CDR3 DNA: TGTGCCAGCAGTGGGCCGGTCGGGCACAACCAGTTCTTC.

The rearrangement uses TRBV7-6 and TRBJ2-1, with 7 bases that match TRBD1. The CDR3 contains 15 residues. V gave up 1 base and J gave up 2 bases; unmatched junction bases: 2. Germline lookup yields CDR1 SGHVS and CDR2 FNYEAQ. CDR3 amino acids: CASSLVGTAYNEQFF. The CDR3, as DNA: TGTGCCAGCAGCTTAGTAGGGACAGCCTACAATGAGCAGTTCTTC. The full variable domain, in which reference TRBV7-6 and TRBJ2-1 provide the parts outside the CDR3, is GAGVSQSPRYKVTKRGQDVALRCDPISGHVSLYWYRQALGQGPEFLTYFNYEAQQDKSGLPNDRFSAERPEGSISTLTIQRTEQRDSAMYRCASSLVGTAYNEQFFGPGTRLTVL.

This clonotype was observed a few times. The chain employs TRBV20-1 and TRBJ1-1; no firm D call. Germline loops: CDR1 DFQATT, CDR2 SNEGSKA (reference sequence). The CDR3 runs 15 residues. Trimming took off 3 bases at V and 0 bases at J, with 14 bases between the two ends. CDR3 region: CSARPPGGLNTEAFF. CDR3 bases: TGCAGTGCTAGGCCCCCGGGAGGGCTGAACACTGAAGCTTTCTTT.

A remark on this clonotype: Germline is not matched at one junction end, which may reflect a read error. The chain combines TRBV12-3 or TRBV12-4 with TRBJ2-3; TRBD2 is a possible D gene (6 bases). The CDR3 sequence is 17 residues long. Here the CDR3 reads CASSPRPGRVVGDMQYF. The CDR3 DNA reads as TGTGCCAGCAGCCCTAGACCCGGGAGAGTGGTCGGCGATATGCAGTATTTT.

The gene calls are TRBV6-2 or TRBV6-3 and TRBJ2-1, with 13 bases aligning to TRBD2. The CDR3 length is 15 residues. In germline, CDR1 is MNHEY, CDR2 SVGEGT. After removal of 5 bases from V and 6 bases from J, the junction contained 4 bases not matched to a gene. CDR3 amino acids: CASSTGTSGVNEQFF. Written as DNA, the CDR3 is TGTGCCAGCAGTACCGGGACTAGCGGGGTCAATGAGCAGTTCTTC.

The chain carries TRBV11-1 and TRBJ2-4, with TRBD1 matching 11 bases. There are 14 residues in the CDR3. Per the germline V gene, CDR1 is SGHAT and CDR2 is FQDESV (reference sequence). V lost 7 bases, J lost 13 bases, and 12 bases stayed unmatched. The CDR3 coding sequence is TGTGCCAGCACCGAGACCGGGACAGGGGGTGGGCAGTACTTC. Amino acid sequence: CASTETGTGGGQYF.

This chain links TRBV4-3 with TRBJ2-5; TRBD1 or TRBD2 may be the D gene (5 bases each). Trimming shortened V by 1 base and J by 1 base, and 10 bases separated the two germline ends. This CDR3 is 15 amino acids long. CDR1 LGHNA and CDR2 YSLEER come from the germline V gene. CDR3 residues: CASSQAWGTQETQYF. CDR3 coding DNA: TGCGCCAGCAGCCAAGCCTGGGGGACCCAAGAGACCCAGTACTTC.

The chain is built from TRBV29-1 and TRBJ1-1; TRBD1 is a possible D gene (6 bases). CDR1 and CDR2 (germline): SQVTM, ANQGSEA. The CDR3 runs to 13 residues. V lost 4 bases to trimming and J lost 4 bases, with 13 bases between them. CDR3: CSVGQAGGTEAFF. The CDR3 DNA sequence: TGCAGCGTTGGACAGGCCGGTGGCACTGAAGCTTTCTTT.

About this clonotype itself: At one end, the junction sequence differs from germline, possibly due to a read error. The V call is TRBV7-2, the J call TRBJ1-5; no reliable D call. The CDR3 is 13 amino acids. Looked up from germline, CDR1 is SGHTA and CDR2 is FQGNSA. In DNA, the CDR3 is TGTGCCAGCAGGATTGACTTGTTTCAGCCCAAGCATTTT. It yields the protein CASRIDLFQPKHF.

The chain uses TRBV29-1 and TRBJ2-4; maybe TRBD2 (6 bases). Per germline, CDR1 SQVTM and CDR2 ANQGSEA. V lost 3 bases and J lost 12, with 15 bases in between. The CDR3 totals 12 residues. The CDR3 is CSVDMTRGGQYF. CDR3 DNA: TGCAGCGTTGATATGACTAGGGGCGGTCAGTACTTC.

The CDR3 nucleotides read TGCAGTGCCAAGGGTGGGGGACAGGGTTATCTTGAGACCCAGTACTTC. Amino acid sequence: CSAKGGGQGYLETQYF. The chain carries TRBV20-1 and TRBJ2-5, with TRBD1 matching over 9 bases. The CDR3 has 16 residues. Per germline, CDR1 DFQATT and CDR2 SNEGSKA (reference sequence). With V trimmed by 6 bases and J by 5 bases, 16 bases remained unmatched.

This clonotype was counted between two and nine times. CDR3 residues: CSARVSGILAKNIQYF. CDR3 coding DNA: TGCAGTGCTAGAGTTAGCGGGATCCTAGCCAAAAACATTCAGTACTTC. The chain uses TRBV20-1 and TRBJ2-4; 8 bases align to TRBD2. The CDR3 spans 16 residues. J was trimmed by 0 bases and V by 1 base; bases with no gene match: 5. Germline CDR1 is DFQATT and CDR2 is SNEGSKA (reference sequence).

CDR3 DNA: TGCAGTGCTAGAGATGGGGACCGCCTCTACGAGCAGTACTTC. Protein product: CSARDGDRLYEQYF. This chain joins TRBV20-1 and TRBJ2-7, with D perhaps TRBD1 or TRBD2 (5 bases each). Germline V lookup: CDR1 DFQATT, CDR2 SNEGSKA (reference sequence). V dropped 0 bases and J dropped 3 bases, with 12 bases sitting between them. The CDR3 is 14 amino acids.